The next 15 T cell receptor beta chains were all read from a single sample in a study of breast tumors, draining lymph nodes, adjacent tissues. Breast cancer patients provided tissue from their axillary draining lymph nodes. In TCRdb, the multiplex PCR reads were re-called with MiXCR into one record per CDR3 protein. The sample carries roughly 260,000 distinct CDR3 sequences, 30% to 35% recorded once. The specimen was axillary lymph node tissue. The receptors come from a female donor with breast cancer. Some clones in this sample may be carry-over from other donors' samples.

A note on this clonotype: This may be a read error: a much more frequent sequence differs by one nucleotide. The V gene is TRBV19, the J gene TRBJ2-7; perhaps TRBD1 as D (6 bases). This CDR3 is built from 14 residues. CDR1 is LNHDA and CDR2 is SQIVND in the germline V gene (reference sequence). CDR3 residues: CASSIVGTPYVQYF. The CDR3 coding sequence is TGTGCCAGTAGTATAGTCGGGACACCCTACGTGCAGTACTTC.

There are many counts of this clonotype. The chain carries TRBV2 and TRBJ2-4, with 7 bases matching TRBD2. This CDR3 region has 16 residues. After removal of 6 bases from V and 4 bases from J, the junction contained 12 bases not matched to a gene. Germline V gene lookup returns CDR1 SNHLY and CDR2 FYNNEI. For the CDR3, the DNA is TGTGCCAGCAGGGCCTCCCGAGCGGGGATGAAAAACATTCAGTACTTC. As protein: CASRASRAGMKNIQYF.

Remarks on this clonotype: Sequence at one end of the junction differs from germline and may be a read error. The chain joins TRBV6-6 to TRBJ1-2; 7 nucleotides line up with TRBD1. This CDR3 spans 17 amino acids. CDR1 MNHNY and CDR2 SVGAGI come from the germline V gene (reference sequence). CDR3 loop: CASSHSRTGETNYGYTF. The CDR3, as DNA: TGTGCCAGCAGTCACTCGCGGACAGGAGAAACTAACTATGGCTACACCTTC.

This clonotype was recorded at least ten times. J is TRBJ1-3 and V is TRBV4-2, with D unclear. Germline values: CDR1 LGHNA, CDR2 YNFKEQ. Trimming cost V 2 bases and J 2 bases, with 7 bases left between them. This CDR3 is 14 amino acids long. CDR3 DNA: TGTGCCAGCAGCCAATCGACGGCTGGAAACACCATATATTTT. Encoded protein: CASSQSTAGNTIYF.

This clonotype was detected many times. A junction end diverges from the germline sequence, so it may reflect a read error. The chain joins TRBV5-1 to TRBJ1-3; weak D call: TRBD1 (6 bases). The germline CDR1 and CDR2 sequences are SGHRS and YFSETQ. CDR3 length equals 15 residues. The DNA of the CDR3 is TGTGCCAGCAGCTTCAGGGGTGGGTCTGGAAACACCATATATTTT. Encoded protein: CASSFRGGSGNTIYF.

This clonotype has only a few counts. This chain connects TRBV6-1 to TRBJ1-5, with no clear D. The CDR3 covers 12 residues. Per the germline V gene, CDR1 is MNHNS and CDR2 is SASEGT. Trimming shortened V by 2 bases and J by 6 bases, and 5 bases separated the two germline ends. Here the CDR3 reads CASSERVQPQHF. The CDR3 DNA follows: TGTGCCAGCAGTGAAAGGGTTCAGCCCCAGCATTTT.

The V call is TRBV7-9, the J call TRBJ2-6; a weak D match, TRBD1 (5 bases). This CDR3 comprises 16 residues. Germline V gene data show CDR1 as SEHNR and CDR2 as FQNEAQ (reference sequence). Trimming stripped 5 bases from V and 4 bases from J, with 15 bases between. The CDR3 DNA reads as TGTGCCAGCAGCGAAGCAGGGAAAGACGGGGCCAACGTCCTGACTTTC. Translation: CASSEAGKDGANVLTF.

This clonotype was observed many times. The chain carries TRBV7-3 and TRBJ1-3; TRBD1 matches at 8 bases. The V gene's germline CDR1 is SGHTA and CDR2 FQGTGA. Trimming took 5 bases from V and 4 from J; bases not matched to a gene: 10. This CDR3 has 16 residues. DNA of the CDR3: TGTGCCAGCAGCCCCGAAATGGGACAGGACGGAAACACCATATATTTT. Translation: CASSPEMGQDGNTIYF.

There are a few counts of this clonotype. Being one base from a much bigger clone, this may be a read error. The rearrangement joins TRBV20-1 to TRBJ2-7; D uncertain. The CDR3 runs to 11 residues. The germline V gene has CDR1 DFQATT and CDR2 SNEGSKA (reference sequence). The CDR3 loop is CSAAGPLEQSF. CDR3 in DNA: TGCAGTGCAGCCGGGCCTTTGGAGCAGTCCTTC.

Concerning this clonotype: At one end the junction does not follow the germline gene, possibly because of a read error. The chain recombines TRBV14 with TRBJ2-5, with D uncertain. This CDR3 comprises 15 residues. Germline V gives CDR1 SGHDN, CDR2 FVKESK. The CDR3 DNA reads TGTGCCAGCAGCCCGATGTTGGGCCCTCAAGAGACCCCGTACTTC. Encoded protein: CASSPMLGPQETPYF.

This clonotype has a count of ten or more. Here the CDR3 DNA reads TGTGCCAGCAGCGTCCGGGACAGTATTTCTGGGGCCAACGTCCTGACTTTC. As protein: CASSVRDSISGANVLTF. The chain recombines TRBV9 with TRBJ2-6; TRBD1 matches 7 bases. V was pared by 2 bases and J by 1 base, with 6 bases of the junction left unmatched. This CDR3 spans 17 amino acids. Germline loops: CDR1 SGDLS, CDR2 YYNGEE.

A few counts support this clonotype. The V call is TRBV11-2, the J call TRBJ2-5; D is possibly TRBD2 (6 bases). CDR1 and CDR2 (germline): SGHAT, FQNNGV. With 2 bases removed from V and 4 bases from J, the gap between germline ends came to 17 bases. The CDR3 spans 16 residues. CDR3 nucleotide sequence: TGTGCCAGCAGCTTAAGACAGCGGGCGGGGTTAGAGACCCAGTACTTC. Its translation is CASSLRQRAGLETQYF.

This clonotype was picked up many times. The chain uses TRBV15 and TRBJ2-2; unclear D gene. This CDR3 contains 14 residues. Germline CDR1 reads LNHNV; CDR2 reads YYDKDF (reference sequence). The germline V and J ends were trimmed by 0 bases and 7 bases, with 9 bases remaining between them. The CDR3 loop is CATSRDRVNGELFF. The CDR3 DNA is TGTGCCACCAGCAGAGATCGGGTCAACGGGGAGCTGTTTTTT.

This clonotype was detected many times. This sequence joins TRBV20-1 and TRBJ2-1, with 9 positions matching TRBD2. The CDR3 totals 15 residues. The trim removed 6 bases at V and 5 bases at J, leaving 11 bases unmatched. Germline V gene lookup returns CDR1 DFQATT and CDR2 SNEGSKA (reference sequence). The CDR3 DNA reads as TGCAGTGCCACACGGGGCGGGAGGGCCGACAATGAGCAGTTCTTC. The encoded protein is CSATRGGRADNEQFF.

The gene calls are TRBV24-1 and TRBJ1-1; D perhaps matches TRBD1 (6 bases). CDR1 and CDR2 from the germline V gene are KGHDR and SFDVKD. The CDR3 has 14 amino acids. V lost 2 bases and J 7 bases, leaving 13 bases between the germline ends. The CDR3 nucleotides read TGTGCCACCAGTGATTACAGGGTACCCTATGAAGCTTTCTTT. It is translated as CATSDYRVPYEAFF.